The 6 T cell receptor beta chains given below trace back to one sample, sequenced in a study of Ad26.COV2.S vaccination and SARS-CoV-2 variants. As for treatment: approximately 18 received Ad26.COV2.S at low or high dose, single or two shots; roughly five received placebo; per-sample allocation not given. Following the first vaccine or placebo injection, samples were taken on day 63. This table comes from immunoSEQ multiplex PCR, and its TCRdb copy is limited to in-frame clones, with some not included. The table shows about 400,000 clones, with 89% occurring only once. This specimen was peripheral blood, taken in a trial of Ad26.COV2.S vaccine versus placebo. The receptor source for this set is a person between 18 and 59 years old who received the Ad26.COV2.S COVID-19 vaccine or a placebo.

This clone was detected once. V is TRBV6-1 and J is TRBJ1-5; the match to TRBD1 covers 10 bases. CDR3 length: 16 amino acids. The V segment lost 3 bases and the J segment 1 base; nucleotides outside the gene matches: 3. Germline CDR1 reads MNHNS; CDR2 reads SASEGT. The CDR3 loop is CASSDDRGLSNQPQHF. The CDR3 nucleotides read TGTGCCAGCAGTGATGACAGGGGGCTAAGCAATCAGCCCCAGCATTTT.

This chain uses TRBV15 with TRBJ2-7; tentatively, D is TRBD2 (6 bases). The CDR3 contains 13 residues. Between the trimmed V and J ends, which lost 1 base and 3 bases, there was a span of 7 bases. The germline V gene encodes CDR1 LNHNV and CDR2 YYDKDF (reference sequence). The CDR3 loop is CATSRAGVYEQYF. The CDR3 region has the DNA TGTGCCACCAGCAGAGCGGGAGTCTACGAGCAGTACTTC.

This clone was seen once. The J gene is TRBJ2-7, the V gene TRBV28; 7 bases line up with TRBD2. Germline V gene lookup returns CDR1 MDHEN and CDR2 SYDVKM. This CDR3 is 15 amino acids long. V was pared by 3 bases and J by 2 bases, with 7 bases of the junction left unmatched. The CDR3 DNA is TGTGCCAGCAGTTTCGGCTCGGGAGGTACCTACGAGCAGTACTTC. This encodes CASSFGSGGTYEQYF.

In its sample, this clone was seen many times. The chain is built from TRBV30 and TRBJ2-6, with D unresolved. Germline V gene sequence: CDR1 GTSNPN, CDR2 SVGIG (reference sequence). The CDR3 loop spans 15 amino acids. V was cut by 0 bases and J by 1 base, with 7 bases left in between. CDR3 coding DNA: TGTGCCTGGAGTGTACGGCCTTCTGGGGCCAACGTCCTGACTTTC. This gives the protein CAWSVRPSGANVLTF.

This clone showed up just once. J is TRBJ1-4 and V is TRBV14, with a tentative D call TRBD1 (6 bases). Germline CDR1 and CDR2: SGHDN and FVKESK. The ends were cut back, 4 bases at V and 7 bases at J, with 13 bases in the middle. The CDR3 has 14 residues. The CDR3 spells CASSRTTGAEKLFF. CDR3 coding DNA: TGTGCCAGCAGCCGAACGACAGGCGCTGAAAAACTGTTTTTT.

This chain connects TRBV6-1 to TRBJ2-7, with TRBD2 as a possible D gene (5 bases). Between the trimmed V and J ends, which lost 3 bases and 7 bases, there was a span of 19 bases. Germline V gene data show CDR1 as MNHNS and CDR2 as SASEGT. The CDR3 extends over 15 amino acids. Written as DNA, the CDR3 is TGTGCCAGCAGTGAGGCACCTGGGAGCCTCCGGGAGCAGTACTTC. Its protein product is CASSEAPGSLREQYF.